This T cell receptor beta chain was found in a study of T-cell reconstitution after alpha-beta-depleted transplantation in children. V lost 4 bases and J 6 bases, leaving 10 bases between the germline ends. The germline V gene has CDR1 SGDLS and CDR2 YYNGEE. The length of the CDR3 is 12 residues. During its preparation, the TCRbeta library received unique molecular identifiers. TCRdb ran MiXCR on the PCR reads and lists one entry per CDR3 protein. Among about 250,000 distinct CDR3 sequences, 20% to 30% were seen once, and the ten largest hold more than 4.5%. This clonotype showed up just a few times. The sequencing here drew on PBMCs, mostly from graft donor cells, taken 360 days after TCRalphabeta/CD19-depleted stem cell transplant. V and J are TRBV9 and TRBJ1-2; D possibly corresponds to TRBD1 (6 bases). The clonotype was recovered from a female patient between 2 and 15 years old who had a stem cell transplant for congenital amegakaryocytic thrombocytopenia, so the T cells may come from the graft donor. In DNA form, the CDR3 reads TGTGCCAGCAGCCCGGGACAAGATGGCTACACCTTC. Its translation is CASSPGQDGYTF.